The rows below give T cell receptor beta chains drawn from one sample of a study of blood T cell repertoires in COVID-19. Repertoires were generated with immunoSEQ multiplex PCR, while TCRdb's copy carries only in-frame clones and drops some. The sample consists of approximately 75,000 clones, about 93% of them appearing once. Input material: peripheral blood. The receptors stem from a human donor in a cohort sampled during active COVID-19. Each CDR3 is given with its conserved first and last residue. D genes are given only for firm matches. Clone size is not always given. Where it is, it says once, few, many or a class for expanded clones.

V gene	clone size	CDR3 length	J gene	D gene	CDR3 protein	CDR3 DNA
TRBV7-2	NA	16	TRBJ2-1	TRBD2	CAGSSIAGGPSNEQFF	TGTGCCGGCAGCTCGATAGCGGGGGGGCCTAGCAATGAGCAGTTCTTC
TRBV5-1	NA	12	TRBJ1-1	NA	CASSHRDTEAFF	TGCGCCAGCAGCCACCGGGACACTGAAGCTTTCTTT
TRBV7-2	NA	14	TRBJ1-4	NA	CASSRSGSDEKLFF	TGTGCCAGCAGCCGCTCGGGGTCGGATGAAAAACTGTTTTTT
TRBV3-1/TRBV3-2	NA	14	TRBJ2-3	NA	CASSQGLSTDTQYF	TGTGCCAGCAGCCAGGGGCTAAGCACAGATACGCAGTATTTT
TRBV5-1	NA	14	TRBJ2-5	NA	CASSLERLGETQYF	TGCGCCAGCAGCTTGGAACGGCTAGGAGAGACCCAGTACTTC
TRBV29-1	NA	16	TRBJ2-1	NA	CSVGLTVGIWYNEQFF	TGCAGCGTTGGTCTTACAGTGGGTATTTGGTACAATGAGCAGTTCTTC
TRBV6-5	NA	14	TRBJ1-2	NA	CASSYPYVRDGYTF	TGTGCCAGCAGTTACCCCTACGTCCGCGATGGCTACACCTTC
TRBV6-1	NA	15	TRBJ1-5	NA	CASSETRGGNQPQHF	TGTGCCAGCAGTGAAACCAGGGGTGGCAATCAGCCCCAGCATTTT
TRBV6-2/TRBV6-3	NA	15	TRBJ2-5	NA	CASSSLAPSSGTQYF	TGTGCCAGCAGTTCTTTGGCCCCCTCTTCGGGGACCCAGTACTTC
TRBV6-6	NA	14	TRBJ1-1	NA	CASSYSEAVVEAFF	TGTGCCAGCAGTTACTCGGAAGCGGTCGTTGAAGCTTTCTTT
TRBV9	NA	16	TRBJ2-1	TRBD2	CASSPSGGGTYNEQFF	TGTGCCAGCAGCCCGTCGGGCGGGGGAACCTACAATGAGCAGTTCTTC
TRBV2	NA	13	TRBJ2-2	NA	CAIDDNPGRGLFF	TGTGCCATCGACGACAACCCGGGCCGGGGGCTGTTTTTT
TRBV28	once	18	TRBJ1-5	NA	CASSLWPKGGVSNQPQHF	TGTGCCAGCAGTTTATGGCCGAAGGGGGGGGTGAGCAATCAGCCCCAGCATTTT
TRBV9	NA	13	TRBJ2-5	NA	CASSVSGIETQYF	TGTGCCAGCAGCGTATCCGGGATAGAGACCCAGTACTTC